The clone carrying this T cell receptor beta chain is a singleton in its sample. These data come from a study of blood T cell repertoires in COVID-19. The wider study: T cells, B-cell-depleted T cells, or PBMCs provided the cDNA or gDNA that served as material.

Only in-frame clones appear in the TCRdb table, and some are missing; sequencing was by immunoSEQ multiplex PCR. The table includes approximately 61,000 clones, roughly four fifths detected once. The CDR3 extends over 16 amino acids. The V segment lost 0 bases and the J segment 3 bases; nucleotides outside the gene matches: 4. From germline, CDR1 is MGHDK and CDR2 SYGVNS. This clonotype was obtained from a man aged 50 or older with COVID-19, enrolled during active disease. The chain is built from TRBV25-1 and TRBJ2-2; 7 bases agree with TRBD2. Sequenced input: peripheral blood. CDR3: CASSEYSGGDTGELFF. CDR3 in DNA: TGTGCCAGCAGTGAATATTCGGGGGGAGACACCGGGGAGCTGTTTTTT.